This TCR beta chain was identified during a study of CD8+CD57+ T cells in acquired aplastic anemia. Study in general: The average for DNA from sorted CD4+ and CD8+ cells was about 3.3 ug. CD4+ cell libraries from healthy donors averaged approximately 9.9 million reads.

Study results and caveats: Fewer than 35 sequences, all CD8+ CDR3, were shared between patients and controls.

TCR beta VDJ and CDR3 profiles were obtained from a genomic DNA template. TCRdb called the reads again in MiXCR, with one record for every CDR3 protein. The table includes fewer than 150,000 distinct CDR3 sequences, 40% to 60% detected once. This CDR3 has 12 amino acids. CDR1 is KGHDR, CDR2 SFDVKD, per germline. For this clonotype: What it binds is unknown. A junction end diverges from the germline sequence, so it may reflect a read error.

The specimen was sorted CD4+, CD8+, or CD8+CD57+ T cells (not recorded which) from PBMCs. This chain connects TRBV24-1 to TRBJ2-2; the D gene is possibly TRBD2 (5 bases). The receptor comes from a human donor in good health, serving as a control. Written as DNA, the CDR3 is TGTGCCACCAGTCTCCGAACCGGGGAGCTGCTTTTT. Amino acids: CATSLRTGELLF.